This is a list of T cell receptor beta chains from one sample in a study of blood T cell repertoires in COVID-19. Produced via immunoSEQ multiplex PCR; TCRdb's table is partial and in-frame only. The sample shows around 300,000 clones, around 85% of them seen only once. Sequencing was carried out using PBMCs or T cells enriched from blood (not recorded which). The receptors were gathered from a woman between 50 and 59 years old who had recovered from COVID-19. CDR3s include the opening cysteine and the closing phenylalanine or tryptophan. Each record gives: D gene, J gene, V gene, clone size, CDR3 protein, CDR3 DNA. A D gene is named only where the DNA matches it firmly. Only part of the rows carry a size: once, few, many, or a class if the clone is expanded.

d_call: TRBD1; j_call: TRBJ1-1; v_call: TRBV5-1; clone_size: .; cdr3_aa: CASSIDRGLGTEAFF; cdr3_nt: TGCGCCAGCAGCATTGACAGGGGTTTGGGCACTGAAGCTTTCTTT
d_call: .; j_call: TRBJ1-1; v_call: TRBV6-2/TRBV6-3; clone_size: .; cdr3_aa: CASSTSQGLNTEAFF; cdr3_nt: TGTGCCAGCAGTACTTCCCAGGGCCTGAACACTGAAGCTTTCTTT
d_call: .; j_call: TRBJ2-5; v_call: TRBV10-2; clone_size: .; cdr3_aa: CASSGTDQETQYF; cdr3_nt: TGCGCCAGCAGTGGGACTGATCAAGAGACCCAGTACTTC
d_call: TRBD2; j_call: TRBJ2-3; v_call: TRBV7-9; clone_size: .; cdr3_aa: CASSLGLAGPSTDTQYF; cdr3_nt: TGTGCCAGCAGCTTAGGACTAGCGGGGCCTAGCACAGATACGCAGTATTTT
d_call: .; j_call: TRBJ2-7; v_call: TRBV9; clone_size: .; cdr3_aa: CASSFTTIGVSSYEQYF; cdr3_nt: TGTGCCAGCAGCTTTACCACGATAGGAGTGAGCTCCTACGAGCAGTACTTC
d_call: TRBD1; j_call: TRBJ2-5; v_call: TRBV27; clone_size: once; cdr3_aa: CASSGPGQGRETQYF; cdr3_nt: TGTGCCAGCAGCGGTCCGGGACAGGGTAGGGAGACCCAGTACTTC
d_call: TRBD1; j_call: TRBJ1-2; v_call: TRBV3-1/TRBV3-2; clone_size: .; cdr3_aa: CASSQQGATYGYTF; cdr3_nt: TGTGCCAGCAGCCAACAGGGGGCGACCTATGGCTACACCTTC
d_call: TRBD1; j_call: TRBJ1-5; v_call: TRBV19; clone_size: .; cdr3_aa: CASSRTGGLSNQPQHF; cdr3_nt: TGTGCCAGTAGCAGGACAGGGGGCCTGAGCAATCAGCCCCAGCATTTT
d_call: TRBD1; j_call: TRBJ2-3; v_call: TRBV10-3; clone_size: once; cdr3_aa: CAIKTSDRATDTQYF; cdr3_nt: TGTGCCATCAAAACCTCGGACAGGGCCACAGATACGCAGTATTTT
d_call: TRBD1; j_call: TRBJ2-1; v_call: TRBV7-2; clone_size: .; cdr3_aa: CASRDRSSYNEQFF; cdr3_nt: TGTGCCAGCCGGGACAGAAGCTCCTACAATGAGCAGTTCTTC
d_call: TRBD2; j_call: TRBJ2-2; v_call: TRBV7-2; clone_size: once; cdr3_aa: CASSLLVAGGPGELFF; cdr3_nt: TGTGCCAGCAGCTTACTTGTAGCGGGAGGCCCCGGGGAGCTGTTTTTT
d_call: .; j_call: TRBJ2-1; v_call: TRBV29-1; clone_size: .; cdr3_aa: CSVGRRLDNEQFF; cdr3_nt: TGCAGCGTTGGGAGGCGACTGGACAATGAGCAGTTCTTC
d_call: .; j_call: TRBJ2-3; v_call: TRBV5-1; clone_size: .; cdr3_aa: CASSLAQADSTDTQYF; cdr3_nt: TGCGCCAGCAGCTTGGCCCAGGCCGATAGCACAGATACGCAGTATTTT
d_call: .; j_call: TRBJ2-1; v_call: TRBV27; clone_size: .; cdr3_aa: CASTKLDYNEQFF; cdr3_nt: TGTGCCAGCACCAAACTAGATTACAATGAGCAGTTCTTC
d_call: TRBD2; j_call: TRBJ2-2; v_call: TRBV13; clone_size: few; cdr3_aa: CASSLAGGRTGELFF; cdr3_nt: TGTGCCAGCAGCTTGGCGGGAGGGCGTACCGGGGAGCTGTTTTTT
d_call: .; j_call: TRBJ2-3; v_call: TRBV6-2/TRBV6-3; clone_size: .; cdr3_aa: CASSYTGSGTDTQYF; cdr3_nt: TGTGCCAGCAGTTACACTGGATCCGGGACAGATACGCAGTATTTT
d_call: TRBD2; j_call: TRBJ2-1; v_call: TRBV25-1; clone_size: .; cdr3_aa: CASSQASGANEQFF; cdr3_nt: TGTGCCAGCAGTCAAGCTAGCGGGGCGAATGAGCAGTTCTTC
d_call: TRBD2; j_call: TRBJ2-1; v_call: TRBV4-3; clone_size: .; cdr3_aa: CASSLWLAGGREQFF; cdr3_nt: TGCGCCAGCAGCCTCTGGCTAGCGGGAGGGCGCGAGCAGTTCTTC
d_call: TRBD2; j_call: TRBJ2-5; v_call: TRBV11-3; clone_size: .; cdr3_aa: CASSAGGQETQYF; cdr3_nt: TGTGCCAGCAGCGCGGGAGGACAAGAGACCCAGTACTTC
d_call: TRBD1; j_call: TRBJ1-4; v_call: TRBV3-1/TRBV3-2; clone_size: .; cdr3_aa: CASSTGQDKLFF; cdr3_nt: TGTGCCAGCAGCACTGGACAGGACAAACTGTTTTTT
d_call: .; j_call: TRBJ1-1; v_call: TRBV12-3/TRBV12-4; clone_size: .; cdr3_aa: CASRGHATEAFF; cdr3_nt: TGTGCCAGCAGGGGGCATGCCACTGAAGCTTTCTTT
d_call: .; j_call: TRBJ1-5; v_call: TRBV12-3/TRBV12-4; clone_size: few; cdr3_aa: CASSLGWSQPQHF; cdr3_nt: TGTGCCAGCAGTTTAGGGTGGAGTCAGCCCCAGCATTTT
d_call: .; j_call: TRBJ2-6; v_call: TRBV7-3; clone_size: .; cdr3_aa: CASSLKTGSGANVLTF; cdr3_nt: TGTGCCAGCAGCTTAAAGACAGGCTCTGGGGCCAACGTCCTGACTTTC
d_call: TRBD2; j_call: TRBJ2-2; v_call: TRBV7-7; clone_size: .; cdr3_aa: CASSLGGGVNTGELFF; cdr3_nt: TGTGCCAGCAGCTTAGGGGGAGGGGTGAACACCGGGGAGCTGTTTTTT
d_call: TRBD1; j_call: TRBJ2-7; v_call: TRBV2; clone_size: .; cdr3_aa: CASLLTPGTGYHEQYF; cdr3_nt: TGTGCCAGCCTTCTCACTCCCGGGACAGGGTATCACGAGCAGTACTTC
d_call: TRBD1; j_call: TRBJ1-3; v_call: TRBV5-8; clone_size: .; cdr3_aa: CASSPRDRSFSGNTIYF; cdr3_nt: TGTGCCAGCAGCCCCCGGGACAGGTCTTTCTCTGGAAACACCATATATTTT
d_call: TRBD1; j_call: TRBJ2-7; v_call: TRBV10-2; clone_size: .; cdr3_aa: CASSQPGQESYEQYF; cdr3_nt: TGCGCCAGCAGTCAGCCGGGACAGGAGTCCTACGAGCAGTACTTC
d_call: .; j_call: TRBJ1-5; v_call: TRBV7-2; clone_size: .; cdr3_aa: CASSSWEDQPQHF; cdr3_nt: TGTGCCAGCAGCTCCTGGGAGGATCAGCCCCAGCATTTT
d_call: .; j_call: TRBJ1-1; v_call: TRBV19; clone_size: .; cdr3_aa: CASSIWGGNTEAFF; cdr3_nt: TGTGCCAGTAGTATTTGGGGGGGGAACACTGAAGCTTTCTTT
d_call: .; j_call: TRBJ2-7; v_call: TRBV27; clone_size: .; cdr3_aa: CASKGRAIYEQYF; cdr3_nt: TGTGCCAGCAAAGGCAGGGCAATCTACGAGCAGTACTTC
d_call: TRBD2; j_call: TRBJ2-3; v_call: TRBV19; clone_size: once; cdr3_aa: CASSIGGSSGASTDTQYF; cdr3_nt: TGTGCCAGTAGTATAGGGGGGAGTAGCGGGGCTAGCACAGATACGCAGTATTTT
d_call: .; j_call: TRBJ1-1; v_call: TRBV18; clone_size: .; cdr3_aa: CASSRTTGNTEAFF; cdr3_nt: TGTGCCAGCTCCCGAACGACAGGGAACACTGAAGCTTTCTTT
d_call: .; j_call: TRBJ1-1; v_call: TRBV5-1; clone_size: once; cdr3_aa: CASSLEGGTEAFF; cdr3_nt: TGCGCCAGCAGCTTGGAAGGGGGAACTGAAGCTTTCTTT
d_call: .; j_call: TRBJ1-1; v_call: TRBV10-3; clone_size: .; cdr3_aa: CAISESARVNTEAFF; cdr3_nt: TGTGCCATCAGTGAGTCAGCCAGGGTGAACACTGAAGCTTTCTTT
d_call: .; j_call: TRBJ1-1; v_call: TRBV6-5; clone_size: .; cdr3_aa: CASSKGGIVTEAFF; cdr3_nt: TGTGCCAGCAGTAAGGGGGGGATAGTCACTGAAGCTTTCTTT
d_call: TRBD2; j_call: TRBJ2-3; v_call: TRBV6-1; clone_size: .; cdr3_aa: CASSDSGGADTQYF; cdr3_nt: TGTGCCAGCAGTGATAGCGGGGGCGCAGATACGCAGTATTTT
d_call: TRBD2; j_call: TRBJ2-2; v_call: TRBV6-5; clone_size: .; cdr3_aa: CASSLRGANTGELFF; cdr3_nt: TGTGCCAGCAGTCTGCGGGGGGCGAACACCGGGGAGCTGTTTTTT
d_call: .; j_call: TRBJ1-5; v_call: TRBV6-1; clone_size: .; cdr3_aa: CASSDRRNSNQPQHF; cdr3_nt: TGTGCCAGCAGTGATCGCAGGAATAGCAATCAGCCCCAGCATTTT
d_call: .; j_call: TRBJ1-2; v_call: TRBV30; clone_size: .; cdr3_aa: CAWKIVHSANYGYTF; cdr3_nt: TGTGCCTGGAAAATTGTCCACAGTGCTAACTATGGCTACACCTTC
d_call: .; j_call: TRBJ1-5; v_call: TRBV9; clone_size: once; cdr3_aa: CASMDAQEGQPQHF; cdr3_nt: TGTGCCAGCATGGACGCACAGGAGGGGCAGCCCCAGCATTTT